This paragraph reports one T cell receptor beta chain. The data were taken from a study of cytomegalovirus exposure and HLA in healthy donors. V was pared by 1 base and J by 4 bases, with 13 bases between. Germline V gene sequence: CDR1 SGHVS, CDR2 FNYEAQ. CDR3 length equals 16 residues. PCR involved 60 Vbeta and 13 Jbeta primers. TCRdb keeps only in-frame clones here, not all; method: immunoSEQ multiplex PCR. The sample has more than 85,000 clones, about 13% seen once. Sequencing was carried out using PBMCs. This chain links TRBV7-6 with TRBJ2-2, with a tentative D call TRBD1 (5 bases). The TCR sequence derives from a man in his forties in good health and CMV-seropositive. CDR3 nucleotide sequence: TGTGCCAGCAGCTTAGTAGCACAGGCCACCACCGGGGAGCTGTTTTTT. It is translated as CASSLVAQATTGELFF.